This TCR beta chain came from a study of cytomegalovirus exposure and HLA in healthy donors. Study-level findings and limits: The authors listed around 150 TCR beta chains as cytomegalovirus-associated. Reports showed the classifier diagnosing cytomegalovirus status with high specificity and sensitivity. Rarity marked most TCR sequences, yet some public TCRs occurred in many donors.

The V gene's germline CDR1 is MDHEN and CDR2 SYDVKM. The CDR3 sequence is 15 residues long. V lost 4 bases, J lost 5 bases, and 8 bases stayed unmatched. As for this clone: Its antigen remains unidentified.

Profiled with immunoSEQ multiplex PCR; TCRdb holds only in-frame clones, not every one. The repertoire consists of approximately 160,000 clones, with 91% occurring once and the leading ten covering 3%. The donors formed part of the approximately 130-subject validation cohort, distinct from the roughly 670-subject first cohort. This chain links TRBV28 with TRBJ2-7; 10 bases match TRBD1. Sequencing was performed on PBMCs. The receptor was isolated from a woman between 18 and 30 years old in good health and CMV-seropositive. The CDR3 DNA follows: TGTGCCAGCAGTTCCCGGACAGGGGGAATCGACGAGCAGTACTTC. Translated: CASSSRTGGIDEQYF.